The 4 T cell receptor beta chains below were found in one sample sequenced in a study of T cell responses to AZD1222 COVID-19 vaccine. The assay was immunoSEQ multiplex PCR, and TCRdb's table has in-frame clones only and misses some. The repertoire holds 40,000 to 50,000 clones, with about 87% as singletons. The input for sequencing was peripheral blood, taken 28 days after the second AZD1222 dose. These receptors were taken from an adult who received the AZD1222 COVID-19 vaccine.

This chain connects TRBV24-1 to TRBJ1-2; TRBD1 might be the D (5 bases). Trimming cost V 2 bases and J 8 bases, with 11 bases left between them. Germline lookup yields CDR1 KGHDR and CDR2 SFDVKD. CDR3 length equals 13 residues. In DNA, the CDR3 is TGTGCCACCAGTGATTCTAAGGGGAGAGGCTACACCTTC. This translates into CATSDSKGRGYTF.

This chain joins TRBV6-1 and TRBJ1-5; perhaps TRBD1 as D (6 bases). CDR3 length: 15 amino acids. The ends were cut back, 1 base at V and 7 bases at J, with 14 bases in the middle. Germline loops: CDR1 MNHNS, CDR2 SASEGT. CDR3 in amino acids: CASSEGGAAGQPQHF. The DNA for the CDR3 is TGTGCCAGCAGTGAAGGGGGGGCGGCCGGCCAGCCCCAGCATTTT.

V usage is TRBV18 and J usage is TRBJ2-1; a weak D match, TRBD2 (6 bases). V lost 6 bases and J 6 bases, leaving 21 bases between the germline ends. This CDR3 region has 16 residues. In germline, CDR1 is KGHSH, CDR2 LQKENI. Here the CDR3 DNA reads TGTGCCAGCTCCCCCTTAGATCGCGGGGCGGGCAATGAGCAGTTCTTC. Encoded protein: CASSPLDRGAGNEQFF.

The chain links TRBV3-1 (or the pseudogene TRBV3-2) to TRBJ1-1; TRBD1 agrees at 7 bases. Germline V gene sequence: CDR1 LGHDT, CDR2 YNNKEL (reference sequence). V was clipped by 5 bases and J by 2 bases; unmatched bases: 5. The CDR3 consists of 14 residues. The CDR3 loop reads CASSFRQGNTEAFF. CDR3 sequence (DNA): TGTGCCAGCAGCTTCCGACAGGGCAACACTGAAGCTTTCTTT.